One sample yielded the 16 T cell receptor beta chains listed below, sequenced in a study of blood T cell repertoires in COVID-19. The assay was immunoSEQ multiplex PCR, and TCRdb's table has in-frame clones only and misses some. Among approximately 200,000 clones listed, 75% to 85% were seen once. Sequencing input: PBMCs or T cells enriched from blood (not recorded which). These receptors came from a man aged 35 to 55 who had recovered from COVID-19.

This chain connects TRBV15 to TRBJ2-3, with D maybe TRBD2 (5 bases). The CDR3 runs 16 residues. Germline lookup yields CDR1 LNHNV and CDR2 YYDKDF (reference sequence). Trimming stripped 3 bases from V and 2 bases from J, with 15 bases between. The CDR3 protein is CATSSLYSGVTDTQYF. The CDR3 coding sequence is TGTGCCACCAGCAGTCTATACAGCGGAGTCACAGATACGCAGTATTTT.

This clone appeared once. DNA of the CDR3: TGTGCCAGCAGCTCAAGGGACAGGGGGCCAAGAGAGACCCAGTACTTC. This sequence encodes CASSSRDRGPRETQYF. The rearrangement joins TRBV7-9 to TRBJ2-5, with 12 bases lining up with TRBD1. Losses at the gene ends were 4 bases for V and 4 bases for J; bases not matched to a gene: 7. The germline CDR1 and CDR2 sequences are SEHNR and FQNEAQ (reference sequence). The CDR3 consists of 16 residues.

V usage is TRBV18 and J usage is TRBJ1-2; D is ambiguous. V lost 2 bases and J 0 bases, leaving 10 bases between the germline ends. This CDR3 spans 15 amino acids. CDR1 and CDR2 from the germline V gene are KGHSH and LQKENI. The CDR3 sequence is CASSPSGGTNYGYTF. In DNA, the CDR3 is TGTGCCAGCTCACCAAGCGGCGGAACTAACTATGGCTACACCTTC.

The V call is TRBV6-5, the J call TRBJ1-6; TRBD1 matches 8 bases. With 4 bases clipped from V and 5 bases from J, the junction kept 4 bases outside the gene matches. Germline V lookup: CDR1 MNHEY, CDR2 SVGAGI. The CDR3 sequence is 15 residues long. The CDR3 loop reads CASSSTGGDNSPLHF. CDR3 bases: TGTGCCAGCAGTTCAACAGGGGGGGATAATTCACCCCTCCACTTT.

This rearrangement joins TRBV2 to TRBJ2-1; TRBD2 aligns across 9 bases. CDR1 and CDR2 from the germline V gene are SNHLY and FYNNEI. CDR3 length: 16 residues. V lost 4 bases and J lost 4; bases outside the gene matches: 8. The CDR3 nucleotides are TGTGCCAGCAGTGGATTTAGACTAGCGGAATACAATGAGCAGTTCTTC. As protein: CASSGFRLAEYNEQFF.

The chain employs TRBV18 and TRBJ1-5, with D perhaps TRBD1 (6 bases). This CDR3 has 15 amino acids. Trimming removed 2 bases from V and 0 bases from J, with 8 bases in between. Germline CDR1 reads KGHSH; CDR2 reads LQKENI. The CDR3 region is CASSPGGGSNQPQHF. The CDR3 nucleotides are TGTGCCAGCTCACCAGGGGGCGGTAGCAATCAGCCCCAGCATTTT.

This sequence joins TRBV7-2 and TRBJ2-1, with 11 bases that match TRBD1. Trimming removed 5 bases from V and 1 base from J; junction bases left unmatched: 1. The germline V gene encodes CDR1 SGHTA and CDR2 FQGNSA. The CDR3 contains 15 residues. The CDR3 loop is CASSGDRGSYNEQFF. The DNA of the CDR3 is TGTGCCAGCAGCGGGGACAGGGGGTCCTACAATGAGCAGTTCTTC. Full variable domain (missing parts from reference TRBV7-2 and TRBJ2-1): GAGVSQSPSNKVTEKGKDVELRCDPISGHTALYWYRQSLGQGLEFLIYFQGNSAPDKSGLPSDRFSAERTGGSVSTLTIQRTQQEDSAVYLCASSGDRGSYNEQFFGPGTRLTVL.

V usage is TRBV4-1 and J usage is TRBJ1-5, with D maybe TRBD1 (5 bases). CDR1 is MGHRA, CDR2 YSYEKL, per germline. The CDR3 totals 17 residues. Trimming removed 0 bases at V and 2 bases at J, with 14 bases between. As DNA, the CDR3 is TGCGCCAGCAGCCAAGATCTTTTTGCGGGGGGCAATCAGCCCCAGCATTTT. This translates into CASSQDLFAGGNQPQHF.

The V call is TRBV14, the J call TRBJ2-1; D is possibly TRBD2 (6 bases). CDR1 is SGHDN, CDR2 FVKESK, per germline. V lost 6 bases, J lost 15 bases, and 21 bases lay in between. The CDR3 length is 13 residues. CDR3 region: CASSPSSAGKAFF. As DNA, the CDR3 is TGTGCCAGCAGTCCTTCCTCAGCGGGCAAGGCGTTCTTC. Complete variable domain (other parts from reference TRBV14 and TRBJ2-1): EAGVTQFPSHSVIEKGQTVTLRCDPISGHDNLYWYRRVMGKEIKFLLHFVKESKQDESGMPNNRFLAERTGGTYSTLKVQPAELEDSGVYFCASSPSSAGKAFFGPGTRLTVL.

In DNA, the CDR3 is TGTGCCAGCAGCACGGGGGGACAGGTCCATCTAAACACTGAAGCTTTCTTT. It specifies CASSTGGQVHLNTEAFF. The genes are TRBV9 and TRBJ1-1; 8 bases align to TRBD1. This CDR3 is 17 amino acids long. The trim removed 4 bases at V and 2 bases at J, leaving 13 bases unmatched. Germline CDR1 reads SGDLS; CDR2 reads YYNGEE. The entire variable domain, with the rest obtained from reference TRBV9 and TRBJ1-1, is as follows: DSGVTQTPKHLITATGQRVTLRCSPRSGDLSVYWYQQSLDQGLQFLIQYYNGEERAKGNILERFSAQQFPDLHSELNLSSLELGDSALYFCASSTGGQVHLNTEAFFGQGTRLTVV.

A single count supports this clone. J is TRBJ2-2 and V is TRBV18, with TRBD1 matching over 9 bases. This CDR3 comprises 17 residues. V shed 3 bases, J shed 5 bases, and the junction held 10 bases outside the gene matches. Germline V gene sequence: CDR1 KGHSH, CDR2 LQKENI. Written as DNA, the CDR3 is TGTGCCAGCTCACCCCCAGGAACAGGGGGCCAGACCGGGGAGCTGTTTTTT. Protein: CASSPPGTGGQTGELFF.

This clone has at least ten counts. V is TRBV4-1 and J is TRBJ2-1, with 12 bases lining up with TRBD2. Germline values: CDR1 MGHRA, CDR2 YSYEKL. The CDR3 consists of 15 residues. The V gene end was trimmed by 1 base and the J gene end by 6 bases; junction bases not matched to a gene: 1. The CDR3 region is CASSQGLAGANEQFF. CDR3 nucleotide sequence: TGCGCCAGCAGCCAAGGACTAGCGGGAGCCAATGAGCAGTTCTTC.

This sequence joins TRBV19 and TRBJ1-4; D uncertain. The CDR3 runs to 14 residues. From germline, CDR1 is LNHDA and CDR2 SQIVND (reference sequence). The ends were cut back, 2 bases at V and 0 bases at J, with 4 bases in the middle. CDR3 sequence reads: CASSIQATNEKLFF. CDR3 nucleotide sequence: TGTGCCAGTAGTATACAGGCAACTAATGAAAAACTGTTTTTT.

Only a few counts were recorded for this clone. The chain recombines TRBV5-1 with TRBJ1-3, with no clear D. The length of the CDR3 is 14 residues. V was cut by 4 bases and J by 0 bases, with 8 bases left in between. Germline V lookup: CDR1 SGHRS, CDR2 YFSETQ. CDR3 nucleotides: TGCGCCAGCAGCCTAGACCTCTCTGGAAACACCATATATTTT. Its translation is CASSLDLSGNTIYF.

The rearrangement uses TRBV7-2 and TRBJ1-5, with TRBD1 as a possible D gene (5 bases). The germline V and J ends were trimmed by 1 base and 14 bases, with 12 bases remaining between them. The germline CDR1 and CDR2 sequences are SGHTA and FQGNSA. This CDR3 has 12 amino acids. As DNA, the CDR3 is TGTGCCAGCAGCTTAGAGGGGACTCACAAGCATTTT. Its protein is CASSLEGTHKHF.

This rearrangement joins TRBV18 to TRBJ1-4, with D possibly TRBD1 on 5 matching bases. From germline, CDR1 is KGHSH and CDR2 LQKENI. Trimming stripped 2 bases from V and 4 bases from J, with 11 bases between. This CDR3 has 15 amino acids. CDR3 bases: TGTGCCAGCTCACCATCCACAGGAAGTAATGAAAAACTGTTTTTT. Its translation: CASSPSTGSNEKLFF.